This T cell receptor (beta chain) was retrieved from a study of lymphopenia after photon versus proton radiotherapy. TCRdb's copy holds only in-frame clones and misses some; the assay was immunoSEQ multiplex PCR. The sample has over 35,000 clones, 86% seen once. Turning to this clone: Its antigen is currently unknown.

The V end was cut by 2 bases, the J end by 4 bases, with 2 bases between. Germline-derived CDR1 and CDR2 are SGHNT and YENEEA. The CDR3 consists of 12 residues. Overall study findings and caveats: Under photons, naive T cells and diversity fell while effector/memory populations rose. A bigger post-nadir fall in TCR diversity correlated inversely with survival time in deceased patients. Only patients who died were analyzed for survival; proton advantage is unproven. After lymphocyte nadir, photon-treated repertoires showed oligoclonal expansion, especially CD8+ Temra.

This rearrangement joins TRBV11-3 to TRBJ2-2, with no clear D. The TCR originated in a woman in her seventies with pancreatic cancer. Some clones in this sample may be carry-over from other donors' samples. The material sequenced was peripheral blood, taken from a patient treated with proton-based radiotherapy. The CDR3 DNA sequence: TGTGCCAGCAGCTTACTCACCGGGGAGCTGTTTTTT. Translation gives CASSLLTGELFF.